Sequencing of this T cell receptor (beta chain) was carried out in a study of blood T cell repertoires in COVID-19. Produced via immunoSEQ multiplex PCR; TCRdb's table is partial and in-frame only. Altogether tens of thousands of clones are present, more than 70% being singletons, with the ten largest covering roughly a tenth. V dropped 6 bases and J dropped 6 bases, with 11 bases sitting between them. The CDR3 loop spans 12 amino acids. Participant-given clinical history determined each cohort assignment. This clonotype was obtained from a woman aged 40 to 49 who had recovered from COVID-19. The sample taken for sequencing was PBMCs or T cells enriched from blood (not recorded which). The chain joins TRBV12-3 or TRBV12-4 to TRBJ1-2; TRBD1 is a possible D gene (5 bases). The CDR3 reads CASRVGGNGYTF. The CDR3 region has the DNA TGTGCCAGCAGGGTCGGGGGGAATGGCTACACCTTC.